Below, 17 T cell receptor beta chains from the same sample are listed, as sequenced in a study of cytomegalovirus exposure and HLA in healthy donors. The repertoire was sequenced with immunoSEQ multiplex PCR; TCRdb's copy has only in-frame clones and lacks some. The table has over 250,000 clones, around 86% seen once. Sequencing input: PBMCs. All receptors derive from a woman aged 18-29 years in good health and CMV-seronegative.

V is TRBV7-6 and J is TRBJ1-2, with D hard to call. The germline CDR1 and CDR2 sequences are SGHVS and FNYEAQ. There are 17 residues in the CDR3. V was clipped by 0 bases and J by 2 bases, with 16 bases between them. The CDR3, as DNA: TGTGCCAGCAGCTTAGCCCCCCTAGCCGAACTAAACTATGGCTACACCTTC. Protein product: CASSLAPLAELNYGYTF.

The CDR3 DNA reads TGTGCCAGCAGCTTAACCCGAGGGAACACTGAAGCTTTCTTT. Its translation is CASSLTRGNTEAFF. The J gene is TRBJ1-1, the V gene TRBV7-6; no firm D call. The CDR3 extends over 14 amino acids. CDR1 is SGHVS and CDR2 is FNYEAQ in the germline V gene. V dropped 2 bases and J dropped 1 base, with 8 bases sitting between them.

The rearrangement links TRBV7-7 to TRBJ2-5; 11 bases line up with TRBD2. Germline V gives CDR1 SSHAT, CDR2 FNYEAQ (reference sequence). V dropped 5 bases and J dropped 5; count of bases not matched to a gene: 7. The CDR3 has 15 residues. CDR3 nucleotide sequence: TGTGCCAGCAGCCCGTCACTAGCGGGAGAGGAGACCCAGTACTTC. It translates to CASSPSLAGEETQYF.

V gene TRBV7-2 combines with J gene TRBJ1-6; unclear D gene. The CDR3 runs to 14 residues. Trimming took 5 bases from V and 7 from J, leaving 12 bases between them. CDR1 SGHTA and CDR2 FQGNSA come from the germline V gene. CDR3 coding DNA: TGTGCCAGCAGCCCCCGAGGTGGGAATTCACCCCTCCACTTT. Its translation is CASSPRGGNSPLHF.

The CDR3 nucleotides are TGTGCCAGCAGTTACCGTTTTAGGGGGAGGGCTGAAGCTTTCTTT. It encodes CASSYRFRGRAEAFF. V gene TRBV6-5 combines with J gene TRBJ1-1, with TRBD1 as a possible D gene (6 bases). From germline, CDR1 is MNHEY and CDR2 SVGAGI. The CDR3 is made up of 15 amino acids. V dropped 2 bases and J dropped 6 bases, with 16 bases sitting between them.

The V call is TRBV9, the J call TRBJ2-2; 7 nucleotides line up with TRBD2. Germline CDR1 is SGDLS and CDR2 is YYNGEE. The CDR3 runs to 17 residues. The V segment lost 0 bases and the J segment 1 base; nucleotides outside the gene matches: 6. The CDR3 coding sequence is TGTGCCAGCAGCGTAGATCCAGCGGGGCGGAACACCGGGGAGCTGTTTTTT. The encoded protein is CASSVDPAGRNTGELFF.

The chain couples TRBV4-3 to TRBJ2-7; no clear D gene. Trimming removed 3 bases at V and 3 bases at J, with 12 bases between. The CDR3 totals 14 residues. Germline loops: CDR1 LGHNA, CDR2 YSLEER. The CDR3 sequence is CASSQGRQDYEQYF. The CDR3 bases are TGCGCCAGCAGCCAGGGCCGCCAGGACTACGAGCAGTACTTC.

This chain links TRBV19 with TRBJ2-3; possibly TRBD2 for D (5 bases). The ends were cut back, 3 bases at V and 6 bases at J, with 16 bases in the middle. Germline V CDR1 and CDR2: LNHDA, SQIVND (reference sequence). CDR3 size: 15 residues. This CDR3 is CASSIGGVLADTQYF. The CDR3 DNA is TGTGCCAGTAGTATCGGAGGAGTGCTTGCGGATACGCAGTATTTT. The whole variable domain, remainder taken from reference TRBV19 and TRBJ2-3, is DGGITQSPKYLFRKEGQNVTLSCEQNLNHDAMYWYRQDPGQGLRLIYYSQIVNDFQKGDIAEGYSVSREKKESFPLTVTSAQKNPTAFYLCASSIGGVLADTQYFGPGTRLTVL.

This clone was recorded once. The chain joins TRBV9 to TRBJ2-7; possible D gene TRBD2, 6 bases. Trimming took off 0 bases at V and 0 bases at J, with 10 bases between the two ends. The CDR3 covers 15 residues. Germline lookup yields CDR1 SGDLS and CDR2 YYNGEE. CDR3 bases: TGTGCCAGCAGCGTAGACGGGGGTAGCTCCTACGAGCAGTACTTC. Residues: CASSVDGGSSYEQYF.

V and J are TRBV2 and TRBJ1-2, with TRBD1 identical over 7 bases. The CDR3 covers 15 residues. After removal of 9 bases from V and 0 bases from J, the junction contained 10 bases not matched to a gene. The germline V gene encodes CDR1 SNHLY and CDR2 FYNNEI. CDR3 nucleotides: TGTGCCAGTGTATACTACAGGGGCGCTAACTATGGCTACACCTTC. Amino acids: CASVYYRGANYGYTF.

V gene TRBV30 combines with J gene TRBJ1-2; TRBD1 matches at 7 bases. V lost 7 bases to trimming and J lost 8 bases; unmatched junction nucleotides: 13. Germline CDR1 GTSNPN, CDR2 SVGIG (reference sequence). This CDR3 is built from 13 residues. In DNA form, the CDR3 reads TGTGCCTCCTCCTCCGGGACAGAAAGGGGCTACACCTTC. This codes for CASSSGTERGYTF.

The rearrangement joins TRBV10-3 to TRBJ2-5, with TRBD2 as a possible D gene (7 bases). This CDR3 has 13 amino acids. Trimming pared 8 bases from V and 5 bases from J, leaving 15 bases between. CDR1 and CDR2 from the germline V gene are ENHRY and SYGVKD. The DNA of the CDR3 is TGTGCCATCGGGGGGGCGCGTGAGGAGACCCAGTACTTC. Encoded protein: CAIGGAREETQYF.

J is TRBJ1-2 and V is TRBV18; a possible D gene is TRBD1 (5 bases). Germline assignment: CDR1 KGHSH and CDR2 LQKENI. The V gene lost 0 bases and the J gene lost 8 bases, with 10 bases spanning the gap. CDR3 size: 13 residues. The CDR3 region is CASSPPVGVGYTF. CDR3 sequence (DNA): TGTGCCAGCTCACCACCGGTAGGGGTCGGCTACACCTTC.

This chain connects TRBV30 to TRBJ1-2; the D gene is possibly TRBD1 (5 bases). Germline CDR1 and CDR2: GTSNPN and SVGIG (reference sequence). Trimming stripped 2 bases from V and 13 bases from J, with 17 bases between. The CDR3 has 12 residues. The CDR3 nucleotides read TGTGCCTGGAGTCCGGGACTCAGTTACAGCACCTTC. Amino acid sequence: CAWSPGLSYSTF. Complete variable domain (other parts from reference TRBV30 and TRBJ1-2): SQTIHQWPATLVQPVGSPLSLECTVEGTSNPNLYWYRQAAGRGLQLLFYSVGIGQISSEVPQNLSASRPQDRQFILSSKKLLLSDSGFYLCAWSPGLSYSTFGSGTRLTVV.

This chain uses TRBV30 with TRBJ2-2; 11 bases match TRBD1. Trimming took 0 bases from V and 3 from J; bases not matched to a gene: 9. From germline, CDR1 is GTSNPN and CDR2 SVGIG (reference sequence). The CDR3 extends over 18 amino acids. This CDR3 is CAWSVFPGQGAHTGELFF. The CDR3 DNA follows: TGTGCCTGGAGTGTCTTTCCCGGACAGGGGGCGCACACCGGGGAGCTGTTTTTT.

The chain joins TRBV4-1 to TRBJ2-7; D uncertain. The V end lost 0 bases, the J end lost 2 bases, and 11 bases lay between the germline ends. The CDR3 is 15 amino acids. From germline, CDR1 is MGHRA and CDR2 YSYEKL. The CDR3 bases are TGCGCCAGCAGCCAAGAAGGTGCAGGAACCTACGAGCAGTACTTC. It translates to CASSQEGAGTYEQYF.

V gene TRBV2 combines with J gene TRBJ2-4; TRBD2 might be the D (5 bases). Deletions cut 5 bases from V and 0 bases from J, with 5 bases between. The CDR3 is made up of 13 amino acids. The V gene's germline CDR1 is SNHLY and CDR2 FYNNEI. DNA of the CDR3: TGTGCCAGCAGTCGGGAAGCCAAAAACATTCAGTACTTC. Translating it yields CASSREAKNIQYF.